These 15 T cell receptor beta chains originate from one sample sequenced in a study of T cell responses to AZD1222 COVID-19 vaccine. This table comes from immunoSEQ multiplex PCR, and its TCRdb copy is limited to in-frame clones, with some not included. The sample includes approximately 180,000 clones, about nine tenths of them seen just once. The material was peripheral blood, obtained on day 0 of AZD1222 vaccination. The receptors derive from an adult in good health.

To note about this clone: Other nucleotide sequences in the sample specify the same CDR3. The chain employs TRBV19 and TRBJ1-1, with D unclear. The CDR3 is 13 amino acids. Trimming left V 5 bases short and J 2 bases short, with 9 bases between. Germline V gene data show CDR1 as LNHDA and CDR2 as SQIVND (reference sequence). This CDR3 reads CASSLAVNTEAFF. As DNA, the CDR3 is TGTGCCAGTAGTTTAGCAGTCAACACTGAAGCTTTCTTT.

This clone was found a few times. This rearrangement joins TRBV6-1 to TRBJ2-1, with 9 bases fitting TRBD2. With 4 bases clipped from V and 5 bases from J, the junction kept 18 bases outside the gene matches. The CDR3 is 19 amino acids. CDR1 MNHNS and CDR2 SASEGT come from the germline V gene. CDR3 bases: TGTGCCAGCAGTGGACAGGGAATCATCCTAGCGGGAAGCCACAATGAGCAGTTCTTC. Its protein product is CASSGQGIILAGSHNEQFF.

CDR3 DNA: TGTGCCAGCAGGCAGCCGGGACAAAGGGCGTATGGCTACACCTTC. Amino acid sequence: CASRQPGQRAYGYTF. The V call is TRBV11-2, the J call TRBJ1-2; a possible D gene is TRBD1 (6 bases). Germline lookup yields CDR1 SGHAT and CDR2 FQNNGV. This CDR3 comprises 15 residues. Trimming shortened V by 6 bases and J by 5 bases, and 19 bases separated the two germline ends.

In DNA, the CDR3 is TGTGCCAGCCTCGAGGGGCTAGCGGGAGGGCCAAAAGATACGCAGTATTTT. Translated: CASLEGLAGGPKDTQYF. This sequence joins TRBV28 and TRBJ2-3; 12 bases map to TRBD2. The CDR3 runs 17 residues. The germline V gene encodes CDR1 MDHEN and CDR2 SYDVKM. Trimming cost V 8 bases and J 5 bases; bases outside gene matches: 14.

The CDR3 DNA follows: TGTGCCAGCAGCTTGGGACTAGCGGGAGTCAATGAGCAGTTCTTC. Amino acid sequence: CASSLGLAGVNEQFF. The V call is TRBV11-2, the J call TRBJ2-1; TRBD2 matches at 14 bases. CDR3 length equals 15 residues. The V segment lost 3 bases and the J segment 6 bases; nucleotides outside the gene matches: 1. From germline, CDR1 is SGHAT and CDR2 FQNNGV.

This chain connects TRBV7-8 to TRBJ1-2, with unresolved D. The length of the CDR3 is 14 residues. The V end was cut by 1 base, the J end by 4 bases, with 10 bases between. Germline CDR1 SGHVS, CDR2 FQNEAQ. The CDR3 DNA reads as TGTGCCAGCAGCTTAGAAGGAGGGAGCTATGGCTACACCTTC. It translates to CASSLEGGSYGYTF.

The chain couples TRBV7-9 to TRBJ2-5, with 9 bases fitting TRBD1. Trimming removed 5 bases from V and 5 bases from J; junction bases left unmatched: 12. This CDR3 has 16 amino acids. Germline V gene sequence: CDR1 SEHNR, CDR2 FQNEAQ (reference sequence). The CDR3 reads CASSRTGTGFRETQYF. CDR3 coding DNA: TGTGCCAGCAGCCGTACCGGGACAGGGTTCAGGGAGACCCAGTACTTC.

The J gene is TRBJ2-1, the V gene TRBV7-9, with 9 bases lining up with TRBD2. Per the germline V gene, CDR1 is SEHNR and CDR2 is FQNEAQ (reference sequence). This CDR3 has 17 residues. V was pared by 2 bases and J by 2 bases, with 7 bases of the junction left unmatched. The chain's CDR3 is CASSLRVAGEAYNEQFF. DNA for the CDR3: TGTGCCAGCAGCTTACGGGTAGCGGGAGAGGCCTACAATGAGCAGTTCTTC.

V gene TRBV24-1 combines with J gene TRBJ2-2; TRBD2 might be the D (6 bases). The CDR3 runs 17 residues. Trimming shortened V by 4 bases and J by 5 bases, and 19 bases separated the two germline ends. Germline CDR1 is KGHDR and CDR2 is SFDVKD. CDR3 in amino acids: CATSEPGLTMGTGELFF. The DNA of the CDR3 is TGTGCCACCAGTGAGCCGGGACTGACTATGGGAACCGGGGAGCTGTTTTTT.

The chain carries TRBV5-1 and TRBJ2-1; 10 bases agree with TRBD2. Losses at the gene ends were 5 bases for V and 4 bases for J; bases not matched to a gene: 9. This CDR3 comprises 16 residues. CDR1 is SGHRS and CDR2 is YFSETQ in the germline V gene. This chain's CDR3 is CASRERAGGIYNEQFF. Written as DNA, the CDR3 is TGCGCCAGCAGAGAGAGAGCGGGAGGGATATACAATGAGCAGTTCTTC.

V and J are TRBV5-5 and TRBJ2-7; D perhaps matches TRBD1 (5 bases). Germline V CDR1 and CDR2: SGHKS, YYEKEE (reference sequence). The ends were cut back, 0 bases at V and 7 bases at J, with 17 bases in the middle. The CDR3 spans 15 residues. The CDR3 reads CASSLDAPRGREQYF. CDR3 coding DNA: TGTGCCAGCAGCTTGGACGCCCCAAGGGGTCGGGAGCAGTACTTC.

J is TRBJ2-7 and V is TRBV4-1; D is unclear. V was pared by 6 bases and J by 3 bases, with 18 bases between. The CDR3 is made up of 15 amino acids. The V gene's germline CDR1 is MGHRA and CDR2 YSYEKL. This chain's CDR3 is CASRNRVDPFYEQYF. The CDR3 nucleotides are TGCGCCAGCAGAAATCGGGTAGACCCTTTCTACGAGCAGTACTTC.

The chain employs TRBV6-1 and TRBJ2-3, with D perhaps TRBD1 (6 bases). Trimming shortened V by 3 bases and J by 3 bases, and 13 bases separated the two germline ends. The CDR3 totals 15 residues. The germline CDR1 and CDR2 sequences are MNHNS and SASEGT. For the CDR3, the DNA is TGTGCCAGCAGTGATCAGGGGCTTGGGACAGATACGCAGTATTTT. Its protein product is CASSDQGLGTDTQYF.

This chain links TRBV19 with TRBJ2-5; a weak D match, TRBD1 (5 bases). CDR1 and CDR2 (germline): LNHDA, SQIVND (reference sequence). The CDR3 loop spans 14 amino acids. Trimming took off 4 bases at V and 10 bases at J, with 19 bases between the two ends. CDR3 sequence (DNA): TGTGCCAGTAGTACAGGGTCTTCGATCAGGGACCAGTACTTC. It yields the protein CASSTGSSIRDQYF.

The J gene is TRBJ2-7, the V gene TRBV3-1 (or the pseudogene TRBV3-2); 11 nucleotides match TRBD2. The CDR3 has 13 amino acids. Germline loops: CDR1 LGHDT, CDR2 YNNKEL (reference sequence). J lost 8 bases, V lost 6 bases, and 6 bases had no gene match. The CDR3: CASRLAGAGKQYF. The CDR3 bases are TGTGCCAGCAGACTAGCGGGAGCCGGAAAGCAGTACTTC.